These T cell receptor beta chains were read from a single sample in a study of blood T cell repertoires in COVID-19. Measured with immunoSEQ multiplex PCR; TCRdb has only the in-frame clones, and not every one. The table includes about 220,000 clones, around 87% detected once. Sample: peripheral blood. Receptor source: a woman between 45 and 60 years old with COVID-19, enrolled during active disease. Both conserved end residues are trimmed from each CDR3. D genes are given only for firm matches.

j_call,d_call,v_call,cdr3_aa
TRBJ2-1,TRBD2,TRBV28,ASSSGGVTMKQF
TRBJ1-1,-,TRBV6-4,ASRASHLGGGTEAF
TRBJ2-7,-,TRBV19,ASSPGKYEQY
TRBJ1-2,-,TRBV2,ASSESGGTNYGYT
TRBJ2-3,TRBD1,TRBV19,ASSIDLRGRGTDTQY
TRBJ1-5,-,TRBV30,AWSVPAAGNQPQH
TRBJ1-1,TRBD1,TRBV19,ASSIAGTGWTEAF
TRBJ2-5,TRBD2,TRBV25-1,ASSEPLPGLAGSWTQY
TRBJ1-3,-,TRBV30,AWSVYSSGNTIY
TRBJ2-7,-,TRBV27,ASRGAGSREQY
TRBJ2-7,TRBD1,TRBV24-1,ATSDPRTGNEQY
TRBJ2-5,-,TRBV28,ASSFSFPRLAGKQETQY
TRBJ1-5,-,TRBV6-2/TRBV6-3,ASSYAIQGANQPQH
TRBJ2-2,-,TRBV10-2,ASSEDWAGELF
TRBJ2-1,-,TRBV10-2,ASRGNLYNEQF
TRBJ1-2,-,TRBV12-3/TRBV12-4,ASSPRTVFGYT
TRBJ1-4,-,TRBV19,ASSIGGGRVKDEKLF
TRBJ2-4,TRBD2,TRBV12-3/TRBV12-4,ASRSSGGNIQY
TRBJ1-6,TRBD1,TRBV11-2,ASSSNRGLDSPLH
TRBJ1-2,-,TRBV3-1/TRBV3-2,ASSRGRGEGNYGYT
TRBJ2-3,TRBD1,TRBV7-3,ASSSLGQGSTDTQY
TRBJ1-1,-,TRBV12-3/TRBV12-4,ASSRGPERAF
TRBJ2-7,TRBD1,TRBV5-1,ASSFQGTEYEQY
TRBJ2-3,-,TRBV19,ASSIAGSTDTQY
TRBJ1-1,-,TRBV12-3/TRBV12-4,ASSLTANTEAF
TRBJ1-5,TRBD1,TRBV4-1,ASSQEGTGHQPQH
TRBJ2-2,-,TRBV2,ASEDPGTLNTGELF
TRBJ2-6,-,TRBV7-3,ASSHLVGAGANVLT
TRBJ2-1,TRBD1,TRBV24-1,ATSDLPDRGQDNEQF
TRBJ1-2,-,TRBV3-1/TRBV3-2,ASSQGGLGYGYT
TRBJ2-3,-,TRBV3-1/TRBV3-2,ASSRTGQNTDTQY
TRBJ2-6,-,TRBV11-2,ASSSLGGWSGANVLT
TRBJ2-7,TRBD2,TRBV4-1,ASSQGTSGGWEQY
TRBJ2-3,-,TRBV30,AWGGTDLSTQY
TRBJ2-3,TRBD1,TRBV19,ASSRVPGQGADTQY
TRBJ2-2,TRBD2,TRBV2,ASTGASGSTGELF
TRBJ1-1,-,TRBV19,ASSIDSGRNTEAF
TRBJ1-3,-,TRBV29-1,SVGGGGIGNTIY